These T cell receptor beta chains were read from a single sample in a study of Graves' ophthalmopathy and Graves' hyperthyroidism. TCRdb redid the calling of the multiplex PCR reads with MiXCR, one entry per CDR3 protein. The sample holds hundreds of thousands of distinct CDR3 sequences, approximately 39% seen once. The sample taken for sequencing was peripheral blood. These receptors were taken from an adult man with Graves' ophthalmopathy. CDR3s leave out the opening cysteine and the closing phenylalanine or tryptophan. D genes are given only for firm matches.

d_call v_call cdr3_length cdr3_aa
TRBD1 TRBV12-3/TRBV12-4 15 ASSLSPPQGARQPQH
TRBD1 TRBV7-9 12 ASSEGQGRQPQH
TRBD1 TRBV4-1 15 ASSQDIYRGHGQPQH
- TRBV20-1 13 SARAVGAGNQPQH
- TRBV3-1 14 ASSRKTGATNEKLF
- TRBV12-3/TRBV12-4 15 ASSLKVGGGPQETQY
- TRBV20-1 13 SVIPYRDGSYEQY
TRBD2 TRBV4-2 13 ASSREREVTGELF
- TRBV7-6 13 AGSLADRSGETQY
- TRBV19 13 ASTPGAGSNQPQH
TRBD1 TRBV9 14 ASSVAGTGPPYEQY
- TRBV19 13 ASSLPREGSYGYT
- TRBV20-1 11 SASRQPNEKLF
- TRBV20-1 13 SARSLISGANVLT
- TRBV19 12 ASNVGSYTGELF
- TRBV10-2 12 TSSEREGGYEQY
TRBD1 TRBV4-1 16 ASSQDVTGQGGMREQY
TRBD1 TRBV5-8 15 ASSLIRQGSDNYGYT
TRBD1 TRBV19 14 ASSMVDRGGNQPQH
- TRBV25-1 10 ASSPHLGPLH
TRBD2 TRBV29-1 15 SVEEAAGGTGANVLT
TRBD1 TRBV25-1 13 ASRALDRRNEKLF
TRBD1 TRBV12-3/TRBV12-4 13 ASSFTGGLGEKLF
- TRBV5-8 11 ASKSPPNHGYT
TRBD2 TRBV2 12 ASRPWGGQETQY
- TRBV25-1 13 ASSAPGPLGDGYT
TRBD1 TRBV20-1 9 SALDRVTQY
TRBD1 TRBV25-1 11 ASGTGDYSPLH
- TRBV10-2 13 ASSALTDASYEQY
- TRBV12-3/TRBV12-4 10 ASTPRNTEAF